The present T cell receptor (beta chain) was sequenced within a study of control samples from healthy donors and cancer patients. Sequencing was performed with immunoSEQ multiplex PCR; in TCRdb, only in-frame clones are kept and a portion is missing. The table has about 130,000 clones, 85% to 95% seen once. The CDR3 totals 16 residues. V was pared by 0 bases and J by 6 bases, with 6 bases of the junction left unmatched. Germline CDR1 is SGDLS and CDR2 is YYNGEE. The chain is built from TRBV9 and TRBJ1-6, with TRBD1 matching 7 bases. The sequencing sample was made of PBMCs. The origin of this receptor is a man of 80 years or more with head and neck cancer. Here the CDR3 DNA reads TGTGCCAGCAGCGTAGGGCCAGGGGGGAGTAATTCACCCCTCCACTTT. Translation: CASSVGPGGSNSPLHF.